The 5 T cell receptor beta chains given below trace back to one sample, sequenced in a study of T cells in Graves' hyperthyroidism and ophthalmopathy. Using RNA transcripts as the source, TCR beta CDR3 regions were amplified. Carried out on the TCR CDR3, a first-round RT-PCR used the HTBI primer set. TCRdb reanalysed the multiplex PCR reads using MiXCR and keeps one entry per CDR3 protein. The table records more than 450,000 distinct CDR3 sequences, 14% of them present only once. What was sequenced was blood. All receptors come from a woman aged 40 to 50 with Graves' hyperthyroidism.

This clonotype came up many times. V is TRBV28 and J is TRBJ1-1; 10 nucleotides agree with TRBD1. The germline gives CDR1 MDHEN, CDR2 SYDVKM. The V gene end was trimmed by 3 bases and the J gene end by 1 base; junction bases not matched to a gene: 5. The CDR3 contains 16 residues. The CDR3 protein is CASSLRQGAGNTEAFF. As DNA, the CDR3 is TGTGCCAGCAGTTTGAGACAGGGGGCGGGGAACACTGAAGCTTTCTTT.

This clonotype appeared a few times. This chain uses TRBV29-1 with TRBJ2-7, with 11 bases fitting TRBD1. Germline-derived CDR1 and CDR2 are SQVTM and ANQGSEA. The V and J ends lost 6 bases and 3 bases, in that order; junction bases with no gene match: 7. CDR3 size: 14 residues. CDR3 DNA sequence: TGCAGCGTGATCGGGACAGGGGGATTCTACGAGCAGTACTTC. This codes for CSVIGTGGFYEQYF.

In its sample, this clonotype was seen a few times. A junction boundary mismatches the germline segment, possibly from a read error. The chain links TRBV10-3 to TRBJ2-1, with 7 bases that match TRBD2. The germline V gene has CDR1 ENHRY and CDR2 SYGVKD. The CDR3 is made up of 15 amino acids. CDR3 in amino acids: CAIIETSPRGNEQFF. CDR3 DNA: TGTGCCATCATTGAGACTAGCCCGAGAGGGAATGAGCAGTTCTTC.

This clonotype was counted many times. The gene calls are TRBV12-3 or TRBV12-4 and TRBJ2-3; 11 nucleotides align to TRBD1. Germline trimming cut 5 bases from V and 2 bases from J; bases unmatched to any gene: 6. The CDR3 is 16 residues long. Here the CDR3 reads CASSPPGQGATDTQYF. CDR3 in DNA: TGTGCCAGCAGTCCGCCCGGACAGGGGGCCACAGATACGCAGTATTTT.

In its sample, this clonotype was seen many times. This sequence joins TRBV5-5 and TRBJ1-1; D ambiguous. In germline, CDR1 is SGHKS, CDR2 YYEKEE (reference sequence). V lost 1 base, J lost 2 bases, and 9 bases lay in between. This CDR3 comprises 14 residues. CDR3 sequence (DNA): TGTGCCAGCAGCTTGCGTGTGGACAACACTGAAGCTTTCTTT. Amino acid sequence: CASSLRVDNTEAFF.